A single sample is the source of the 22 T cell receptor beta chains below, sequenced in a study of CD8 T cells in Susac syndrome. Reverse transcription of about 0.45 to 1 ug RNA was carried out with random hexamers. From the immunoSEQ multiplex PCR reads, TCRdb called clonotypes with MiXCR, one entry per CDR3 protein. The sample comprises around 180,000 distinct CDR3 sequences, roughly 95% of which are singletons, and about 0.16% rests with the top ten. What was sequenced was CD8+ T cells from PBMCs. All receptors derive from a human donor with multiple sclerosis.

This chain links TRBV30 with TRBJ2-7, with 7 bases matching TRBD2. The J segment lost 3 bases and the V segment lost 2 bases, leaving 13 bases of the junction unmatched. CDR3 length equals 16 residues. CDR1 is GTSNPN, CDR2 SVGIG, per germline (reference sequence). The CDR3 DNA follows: TGTGCCTGGAGTCCCAGAGGGGACTACCTTTACTACGAGCAGTACTTC. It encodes CAWSPRGDYLYYEQYF.

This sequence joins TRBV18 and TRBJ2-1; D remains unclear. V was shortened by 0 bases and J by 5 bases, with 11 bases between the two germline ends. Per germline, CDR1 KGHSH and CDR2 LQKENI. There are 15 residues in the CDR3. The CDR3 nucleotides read TGTGCCAGCTCACCACCGGGCGGCCCACACAATGAGCAGTTCTTC. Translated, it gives CASSPPGGPHNEQFF.

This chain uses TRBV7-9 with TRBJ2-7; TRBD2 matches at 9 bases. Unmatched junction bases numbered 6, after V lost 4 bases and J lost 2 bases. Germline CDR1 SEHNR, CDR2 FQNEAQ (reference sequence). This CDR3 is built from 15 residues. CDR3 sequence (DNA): TGTGCCAGCAGCTCTCAGCGGGAGGCCCCCTACGAGCAGTACTTC. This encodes CASSSQREAPYEQYF.

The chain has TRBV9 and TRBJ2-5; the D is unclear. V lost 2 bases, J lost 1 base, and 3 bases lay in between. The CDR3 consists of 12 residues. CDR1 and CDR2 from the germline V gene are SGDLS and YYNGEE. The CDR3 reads CASSVGQETQYF. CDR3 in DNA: TGTGCCAGCAGCGTCGGCCAAGAGACCCAGTACTTC.

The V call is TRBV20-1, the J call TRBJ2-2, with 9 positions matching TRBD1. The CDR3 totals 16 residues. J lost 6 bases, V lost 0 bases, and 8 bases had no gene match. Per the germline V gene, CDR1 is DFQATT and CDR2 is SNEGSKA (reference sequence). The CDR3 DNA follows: TGCAGTGCTAGAGAGGTGGGACAGGGATTCGCCGGGGAGCTGTTTTTT. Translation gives CSAREVGQGFAGELFF.

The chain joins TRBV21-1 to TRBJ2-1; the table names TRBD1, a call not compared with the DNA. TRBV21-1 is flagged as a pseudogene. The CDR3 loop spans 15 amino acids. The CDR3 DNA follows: TGTGCCAGCAGCACCATGGGACAGGGAAACAATGAGCAGTTCTTC. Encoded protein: CASSTMGQGNNEQFF.

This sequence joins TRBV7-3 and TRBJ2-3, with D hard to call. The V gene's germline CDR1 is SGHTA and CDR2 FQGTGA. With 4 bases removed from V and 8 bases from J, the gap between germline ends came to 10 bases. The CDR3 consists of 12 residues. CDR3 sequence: CASSSIDGTQYF. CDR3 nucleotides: TGTGCCAGCAGCTCGATTGACGGTACGCAGTATTTT.

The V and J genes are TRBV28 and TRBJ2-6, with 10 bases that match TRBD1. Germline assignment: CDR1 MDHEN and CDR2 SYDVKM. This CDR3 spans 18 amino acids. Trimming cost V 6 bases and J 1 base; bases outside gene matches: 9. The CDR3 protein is CASRQTGQGISGANVLTF. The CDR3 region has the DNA TGTGCCAGCAGACAAACGGGACAGGGGATTTCTGGGGCCAACGTCCTGACTTTC.

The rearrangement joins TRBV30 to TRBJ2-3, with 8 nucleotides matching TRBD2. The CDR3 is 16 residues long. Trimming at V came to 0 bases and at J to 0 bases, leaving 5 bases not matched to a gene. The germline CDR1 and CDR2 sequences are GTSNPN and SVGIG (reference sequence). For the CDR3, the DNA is TGTGCCTGGAGTGTAGGACTAGCCCTGAGCACAGATACGCAGTATTTT. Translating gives CAWSVGLALSTDTQYF.

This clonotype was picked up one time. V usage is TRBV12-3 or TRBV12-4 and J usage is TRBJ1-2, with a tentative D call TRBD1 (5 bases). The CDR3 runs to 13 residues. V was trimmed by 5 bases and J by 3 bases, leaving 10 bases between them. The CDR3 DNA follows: TGTGCCAGCAGTCCAGGGTTGTACTATGGCTACACCTTC. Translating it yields CASSPGLYYGYTF.

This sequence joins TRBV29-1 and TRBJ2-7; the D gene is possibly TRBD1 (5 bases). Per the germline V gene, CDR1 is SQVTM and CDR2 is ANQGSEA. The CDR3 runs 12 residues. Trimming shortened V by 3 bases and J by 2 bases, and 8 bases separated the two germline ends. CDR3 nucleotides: TGCAGCGTTGATACAGGAGCCTACGAGCAGTACTTC. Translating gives CSVDTGAYEQYF.

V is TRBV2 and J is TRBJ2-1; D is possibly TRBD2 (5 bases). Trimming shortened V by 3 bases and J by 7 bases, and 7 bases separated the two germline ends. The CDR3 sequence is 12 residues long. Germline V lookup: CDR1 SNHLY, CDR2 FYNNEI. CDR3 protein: CASSDWENEQFF. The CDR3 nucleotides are TGTGCCAGCAGTGATTGGGAGAATGAGCAGTTCTTC.

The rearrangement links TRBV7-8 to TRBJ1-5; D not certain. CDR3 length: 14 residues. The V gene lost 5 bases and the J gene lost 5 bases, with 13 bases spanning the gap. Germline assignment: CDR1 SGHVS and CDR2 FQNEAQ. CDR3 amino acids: CASSPVVFHQPQHF. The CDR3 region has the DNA TGTGCCAGCAGCCCCGTCGTGTTCCATCAGCCCCAGCATTTT.

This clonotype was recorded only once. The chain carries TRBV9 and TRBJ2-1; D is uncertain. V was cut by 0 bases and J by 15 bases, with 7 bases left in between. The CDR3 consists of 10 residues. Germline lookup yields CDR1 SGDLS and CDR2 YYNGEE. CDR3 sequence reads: CASSVDSRFF. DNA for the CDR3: TGTGCCAGCAGCGTAGATAGTCGGTTCTTC. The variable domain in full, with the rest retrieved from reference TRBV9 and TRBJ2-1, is DSGVTQTPKHLITATGQRVTLRCSPRSGDLSVYWYQQSLDQGLQFLIQYYNGEERAKGNILERFSAQQFPDLHSELNLSSLELGDSALYFCASSVDSRFFGPGTRLTVL.

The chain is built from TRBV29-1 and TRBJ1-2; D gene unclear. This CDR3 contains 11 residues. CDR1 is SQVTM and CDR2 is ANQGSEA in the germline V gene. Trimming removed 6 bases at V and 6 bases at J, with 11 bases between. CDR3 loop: CSVTSPNGYTF. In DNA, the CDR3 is TGCAGCGTGACTAGTCCGAATGGCTACACCTTC.

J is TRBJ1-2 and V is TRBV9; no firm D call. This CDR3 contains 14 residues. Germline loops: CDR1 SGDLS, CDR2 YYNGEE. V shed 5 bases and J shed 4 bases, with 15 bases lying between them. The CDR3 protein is CASRGMASSYGYTF. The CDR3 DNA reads TGTGCCAGCAGGGGAATGGCCAGCAGCTATGGCTACACCTTC.

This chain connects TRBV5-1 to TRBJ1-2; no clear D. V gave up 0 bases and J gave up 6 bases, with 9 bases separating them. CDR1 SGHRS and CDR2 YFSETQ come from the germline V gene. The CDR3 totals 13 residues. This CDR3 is CASSLGRIDGYTF. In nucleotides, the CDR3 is TGCGCCAGCAGCTTGGGACGGATCGATGGCTACACCTTC.

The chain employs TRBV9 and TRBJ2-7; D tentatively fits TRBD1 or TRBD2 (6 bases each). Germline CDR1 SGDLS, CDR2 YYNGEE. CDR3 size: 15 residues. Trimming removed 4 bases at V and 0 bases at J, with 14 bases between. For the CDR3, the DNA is TGTGCCAGCAGCCGCGCCGGGGGCGCCTCCTACGAGCAGTACTTC. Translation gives CASSRAGGASYEQYF.

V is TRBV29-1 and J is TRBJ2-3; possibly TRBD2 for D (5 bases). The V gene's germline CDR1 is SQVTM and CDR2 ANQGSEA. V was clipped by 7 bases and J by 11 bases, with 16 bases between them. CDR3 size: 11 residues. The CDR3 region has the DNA TGCAGCGCTAGCTTAGATTTGAGGCAGTATTTT. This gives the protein CSASLDLRQYF.

CDR3 in DNA: TGTGCCAGTCTGCAGGGGAACTATGGCTACACCTTC. Amino acid sequence: CASLQGNYGYTF. This sequence joins TRBV21-1 and TRBJ1-2; the listed D gene, TRBD1, was not tested against the DNA. TRBV21-1 counts as a pseudogene. CDR3 length equals 12 residues.

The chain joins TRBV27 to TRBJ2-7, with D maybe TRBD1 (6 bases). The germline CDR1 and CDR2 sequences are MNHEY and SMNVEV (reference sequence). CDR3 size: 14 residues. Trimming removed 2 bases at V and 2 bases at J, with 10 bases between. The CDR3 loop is CASSLQGSAYEQYF. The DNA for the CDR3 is TGTGCCAGCAGTTTACAGGGGTCGGCCTACGAGCAGTACTTC.

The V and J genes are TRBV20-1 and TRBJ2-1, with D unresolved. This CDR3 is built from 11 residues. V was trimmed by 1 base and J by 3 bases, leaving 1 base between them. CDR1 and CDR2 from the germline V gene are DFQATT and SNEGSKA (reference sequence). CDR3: CSARGYNEQFF. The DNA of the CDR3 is TGCAGTGCTAGAGGCTACAATGAGCAGTTCTTC.